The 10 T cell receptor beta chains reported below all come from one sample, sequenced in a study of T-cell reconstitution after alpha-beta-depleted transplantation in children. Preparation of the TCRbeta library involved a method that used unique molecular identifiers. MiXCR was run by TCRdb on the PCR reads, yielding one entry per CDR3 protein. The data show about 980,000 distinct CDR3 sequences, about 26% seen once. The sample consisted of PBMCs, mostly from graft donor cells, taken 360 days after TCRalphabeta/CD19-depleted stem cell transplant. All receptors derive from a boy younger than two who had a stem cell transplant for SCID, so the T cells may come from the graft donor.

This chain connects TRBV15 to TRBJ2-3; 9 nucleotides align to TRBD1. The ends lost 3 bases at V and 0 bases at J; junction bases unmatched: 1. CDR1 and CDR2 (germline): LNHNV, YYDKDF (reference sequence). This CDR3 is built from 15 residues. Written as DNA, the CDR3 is TGTGCCACCAGCAGGGGGACAGGGAGCACAGATACGCAGTATTTT. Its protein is CATSRGTGSTDTQYF.

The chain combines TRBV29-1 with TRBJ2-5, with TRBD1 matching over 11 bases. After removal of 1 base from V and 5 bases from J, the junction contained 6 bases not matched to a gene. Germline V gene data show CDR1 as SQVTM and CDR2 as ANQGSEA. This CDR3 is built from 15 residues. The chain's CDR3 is CSVEGTGGVWETQYF. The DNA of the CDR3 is TGCAGCGTTGAAGGGACAGGGGGCGTTTGGGAGACCCAGTACTTC. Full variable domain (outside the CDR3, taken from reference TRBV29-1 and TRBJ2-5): SAVISQKPSRDICQRGTSLTIQCQVDSQVTMMFWYRQQPGQSLTLIATANQGSEATYESGFVIDKFPISRPNLTFSTLTVSNMSPEDSSIYLCSVEGTGGVWETQYFGPGTRLLVL.

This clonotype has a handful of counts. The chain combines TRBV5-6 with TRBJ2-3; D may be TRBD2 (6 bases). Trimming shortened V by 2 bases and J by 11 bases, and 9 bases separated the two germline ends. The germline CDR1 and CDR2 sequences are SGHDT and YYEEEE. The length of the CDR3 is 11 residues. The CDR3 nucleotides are TGTGCCAGCAGCTTTGACGGGGGGCAGTATTTT. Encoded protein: CASSFDGGQYF.

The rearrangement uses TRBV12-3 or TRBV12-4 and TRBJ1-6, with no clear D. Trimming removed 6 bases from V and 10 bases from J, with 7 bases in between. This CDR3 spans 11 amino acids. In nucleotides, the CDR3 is TGTGCCAGCAGGGCGGGCTCACCCCTCCACTTT. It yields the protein CASRAGSPLHF.

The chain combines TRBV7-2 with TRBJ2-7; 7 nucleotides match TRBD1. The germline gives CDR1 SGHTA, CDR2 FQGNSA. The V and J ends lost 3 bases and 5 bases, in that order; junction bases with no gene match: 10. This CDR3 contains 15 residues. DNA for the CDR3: TGTGCCAGCAGCTTCCAACAGGGGTGGGGTGACGAGCAGTACTTC. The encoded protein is CASSFQQGWGDEQYF.

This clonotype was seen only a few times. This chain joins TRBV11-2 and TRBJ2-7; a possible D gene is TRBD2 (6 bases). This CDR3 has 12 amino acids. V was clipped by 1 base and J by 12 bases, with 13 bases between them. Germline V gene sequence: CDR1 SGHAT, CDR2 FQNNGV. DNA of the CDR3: TGTGCCAGCAGCTTAGGGGGAGGCTCCAGGTACTTC. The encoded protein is CASSLGGGSRYF.

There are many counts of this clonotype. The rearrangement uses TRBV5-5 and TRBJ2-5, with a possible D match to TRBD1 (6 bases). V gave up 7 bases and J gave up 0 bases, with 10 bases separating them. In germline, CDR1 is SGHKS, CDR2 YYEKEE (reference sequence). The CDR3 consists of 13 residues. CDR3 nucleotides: TGTGCCAGCTCTGGGGACAACCAAGAGACCCAGTACTTC. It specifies CASSGDNQETQYF.

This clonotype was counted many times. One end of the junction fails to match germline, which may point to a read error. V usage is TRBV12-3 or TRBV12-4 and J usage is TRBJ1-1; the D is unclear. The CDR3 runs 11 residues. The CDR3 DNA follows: TGCGCCAGCAGCTTGGGGACTGAAGCTTTCTTT. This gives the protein CASSLGTEAFF.

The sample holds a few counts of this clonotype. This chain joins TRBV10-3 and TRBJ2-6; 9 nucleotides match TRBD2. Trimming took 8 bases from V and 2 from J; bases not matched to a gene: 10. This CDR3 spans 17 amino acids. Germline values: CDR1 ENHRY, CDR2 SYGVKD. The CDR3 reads CAIASRGGITGANVLTF. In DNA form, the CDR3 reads TGTGCCATCGCTTCGCGGGGGGGGATCACTGGGGCCAACGTCCTGACTTTC.

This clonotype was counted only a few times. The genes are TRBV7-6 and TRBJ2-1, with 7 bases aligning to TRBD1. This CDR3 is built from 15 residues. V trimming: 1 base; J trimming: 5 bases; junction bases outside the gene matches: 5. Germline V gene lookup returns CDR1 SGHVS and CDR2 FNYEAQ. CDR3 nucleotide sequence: TGTGCCAGCAGCTTAGTGGGACAGATCAACAATGAGCAGTTCTTC. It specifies CASSLVGQINNEQFF.